A single sample is the source of the 8 T cell receptor beta chains below, sequenced in a study of CD8 T cells in Susac syndrome. A quantity of roughly 0.5 to 1 ug RNA underwent reverse transcription using random hexamers. MiXCR, applied by TCRdb to the immunoSEQ multiplex PCR reads, yields one record per CDR3 protein. Among 85,000 to 95,000 distinct CDR3 sequences listed, roughly 94% were seen once. The sequenced sample consisted of CD4+ T cells from PBMCs. These receptor sequences come from a human donor with Susac syndrome.

DNA for the CDR3: TGCAGCGTAAGGGACACACTCGCTTTCTTT. Its protein product is CSVRDTLAFF. This chain connects TRBV29-1 to TRBJ1-1; D is possibly TRBD1 (6 bases). The germline V gene has CDR1 SQVTM and CDR2 ANQGSEA. The CDR3 runs to 10 residues. V was pared by 6 bases and J by 11 bases, with 13 bases between.

The V and J genes are TRBV7-9 and TRBJ1-4; D uncertain. CDR3 length: 15 amino acids. Germline values: CDR1 SEHNR, CDR2 FQNEAQ (reference sequence). V was trimmed by 1 base and J by 2 bases, leaving 8 bases between them. CDR3 sequence: CASSLGAGTNEKLFF. As DNA, the CDR3 is TGTGCCAGCAGCTTAGGCGCAGGTACTAATGAAAAACTGTTTTTT.

As DNA, the CDR3 is TGTGCCTGGAGCGCAATAGCGGGGGCGGGATTATTCTTC. This codes for CAWSAIAGAGLFF. V usage is TRBV30 and J usage is TRBJ2-1; 9 nucleotides line up with TRBD2. The V and J ends lost 3 bases and 16 bases, in that order; junction bases with no gene match: 13. The CDR3 sequence is 13 residues long. The V gene's germline CDR1 is GTSNPN and CDR2 SVGIG (reference sequence).

The chain is built from TRBV7-2 and TRBJ2-5, with 7 positions matching TRBD1. Germline V CDR1 and CDR2: SGHTA, FQGNSA. Trimming removed 5 bases from V and 2 bases from J; junction bases left unmatched: 5. The CDR3 runs 14 residues. CDR3 coding DNA: TGTGCCAGCAGCCACGGACAGGTTCAAGAGACCCAGTACTTC. This codes for CASSHGQVQETQYF.

V gene TRBV6-2 or TRBV6-3 combines with J gene TRBJ1-6, with 7 bases fitting TRBD1. Germline CDR1 and CDR2: MNHEY and SVGEGT. Germline trimming cut 4 bases from V and 10 bases from J; bases unmatched to any gene: 7. CDR3 size: 14 residues. Written as DNA, the CDR3 is TGTGCCAGCAGTTTCGGTGACAGGGTGTCACCCCTCCACTTT. Protein sequence: CASSFGDRVSPLHF.

The chain joins TRBV7-8 to TRBJ2-3, with 7 bases identical to TRBD1. V lost 4 bases and J lost 2; bases outside the gene matches: 9. The CDR3 totals 16 residues. Germline V gives CDR1 SGHVS, CDR2 FQNEAQ. The CDR3 DNA is TGTGCCAGCAGCTCGAGCCGGGACAGAGACACAGATACGCAGTATTTT. Its translation: CASSSSRDRDTDTQYF. Combining the CDR3 with reference TRBV7-8 and TRBJ2-3 gives the whole variable domain GAGVSQSPRYKVAKRGQDVALRCDPISGHVSLFWYQQALGQGPEFLTYFQNEAQLDKSGLPSDRFFAERPEGSVSTLKIQRTQQEDSAVYLCASSSSRDRDTDTQYFGPGTRLTVL.

V and J are TRBV3-1 and TRBJ2-3, with TRBD2 identical over 9 bases. Germline-derived CDR1 and CDR2 are LGHDT and YNNKEL (reference sequence). With 1 base clipped from V and 2 bases from J, the junction kept 13 bases outside the gene matches. The CDR3 is made up of 19 amino acids. CDR3 amino acids: CASSQVFGDSGGTTDTQYF. The CDR3 nucleotides are TGTGCCAGCAGCCAAGTTTTCGGGGACAGCGGGGGGACCACAGATACGCAGTATTTT.

The chain couples TRBV6-2 or TRBV6-3 to TRBJ2-5, with D perhaps assigned TRBD1 or TRBD2 (5 bases each). The CDR3 loop spans 14 amino acids. Between the trimmed V and J ends, which lost 7 bases and 2 bases, there was a span of 14 bases. Germline values: CDR1 MNHEY, CDR2 SVGEGT. CDR3 sequence reads: CASTFRGQQETQYF. In DNA, the CDR3 is TGTGCCAGCACCTTCCGGGGCCAACAAGAGACCCAGTACTTC.